The 26 T cell receptor beta chains listed next were all sequenced from one sample in a study of shared clonotypes between healthy human individuals (dated by TCRdb to about 2020). The library relied on the immunoSEQ multiplex PCR assay. What TCRdb holds here is the immuneACCESS table cut down to in-frame rearrangements. Part of the clones is not present; checked against another copy, under half of the missing clones reflect an unresolved V gene, and the others are unexplained. The sample records 2 million to 2.5 million clones, roughly 92% of which are singletons. The ten largest clones represent around 0.38% of the sample. The sequenced sample was naive CD4+ T cells from PBMCs. The intended sense of this specimen's cell subset or site label: CD45RA+ positively selected. The source of these receptors is a man in his late teens or twenties in good health. Some clones in this sample may be carry-over from other donors' samples.

This chain's CDR3 is CASSEDGQGRGYTF. CDR3 bases: TGTGCCAGCAGTGAAGACGGCCAGGGTAGGGGCTACACCTTC. This chain connects TRBV6-1 to TRBJ1-2, with D possibly being TRBD1 (5 bases). CDR3 length equals 14 residues. V was shortened by 1 base and J by 8 bases, with 14 bases between the two germline ends. Germline lookup yields CDR1 MNHNS and CDR2 SASEGT.

The chain links TRBV6-5 to TRBJ2-7; D is unresolved. Trimming took off 5 bases at V and 0 bases at J, with 14 bases between the two ends. Looked up from germline, CDR1 is MNHEY and CDR2 is SVGAGI. The CDR3 contains 15 residues. CDR3 DNA sequence: TGTGCCAGCAGTCCGGACCCAACCAACTCCTACGAGCAGTACTTC. Translating gives CASSPDPTNSYEQYF.

This clone showed up just a few times. The sample carries other DNA sequences with the same CDR3. V usage is TRBV29-1 and J usage is TRBJ1-3; D is unclear. Germline V gives CDR1 SQVTM, CDR2 ANQGSEA. The V gene lost 2 bases and the J gene lost 3 bases, with 2 bases spanning the gap. CDR3 size: 11 residues. CDR3 loop: CSVESGNTIYF. The CDR3 DNA reads as TGCAGCGTTGAAAGTGGAAACACCATATATTTT.

The rearrangement uses TRBV5-4 and TRBJ2-3, with a possible D match to TRBD2 (5 bases). V lost 2 bases and J 0 bases, leaving 13 bases between the germline ends. This CDR3 region has 16 residues. Germline V gene sequence: CDR1 SGHNT, CDR2 YYREEE (reference sequence). CDR3 residues: CASSLGLSGSTDTQYF. As DNA, the CDR3 is TGTGCCAGCAGCTTAGGCCTAAGCGGTAGCACAGATACGCAGTATTTT.

This chain links TRBV9 with TRBJ1-2, with 9 bases identical to TRBD1. V lost 4 bases to trimming and J lost 8 bases; unmatched junction nucleotides: 6. CDR1 and CDR2 from the germline V gene are SGDLS and YYNGEE. CDR3 size: 13 residues. The CDR3 DNA follows: TGTGCCAGCAGCTCATCAACAGGGGGCGGCTACACCTTC. Translating gives CASSSSTGGGYTF.

V is TRBV7-2 and J is TRBJ2-2; 10 positions match TRBD1. The germline V gene has CDR1 SGHTA and CDR2 FQGNSA. The CDR3 covers 16 residues. V gave up 4 bases and J gave up 5 bases; unmatched junction bases: 7. Here the CDR3 reads CASSSDRGRRTGELFF. The CDR3 DNA follows: TGTGCCAGCAGCTCAGACAGGGGGCGCAGGACCGGGGAGCTGTTTTTT.

The V gene is TRBV7-3, the J gene TRBJ2-7, with 8 positions matching TRBD2. CDR1 and CDR2 from the germline V gene are SGHTA and FQGTGA. V gave up 5 bases and J gave up 5 bases; unmatched junction bases: 17. CDR3 length: 17 residues. The CDR3 sequence: CASSHRPSGPGPHEQYF. CDR3 in DNA: TGTGCCAGCAGCCACCGTCCTAGCGGGCCGGGCCCCCACGAGCAGTACTTC.

This clone was recorded once. Other DNA sequences in the sample encode the same CDR3. The chain links TRBV9 to TRBJ2-3; 10 bases match TRBD2. With 3 bases clipped from V and 3 bases from J, the junction kept 4 bases outside the gene matches. The CDR3 has 15 residues. Germline V gives CDR1 SGDLS, CDR2 YYNGEE. The CDR3 is CASSATSGITDTQYF. The CDR3 nucleotides are TGTGCCAGCAGCGCCACTAGCGGGATAACAGATACGCAGTATTTT. The complete variable domain, with remaining parts taken from reference TRBV9 and TRBJ2-3, reads DSGVTQTPKHLITATGQRVTLRCSPRSGDLSVYWYQQSLDQGLQFLIQYYNGEERAKGNILERFSAQQFPDLHSELNLSSLELGDSALYFCASSATSGITDTQYFGPGTRLTVL.

V usage is TRBV9 and J usage is TRBJ2-7, with TRBD2 as a possible D gene (6 bases). Deletions cut 1 base from V and 3 bases from J, with 11 bases between. CDR1 is SGDLS, CDR2 YYNGEE, per germline. The CDR3 is 14 amino acids. CDR3 region: CASSVRADYYEQYF. In nucleotides, the CDR3 is TGTGCCAGCAGCGTACGAGCGGACTACTACGAGCAGTACTTC.

The V gene is TRBV25-1, the J gene TRBJ2-7, with 12 bases identical to TRBD2. CDR3 length: 16 amino acids. Per the germline V gene, CDR1 is MGHDK and CDR2 is SYGVNS. The J segment lost 3 bases and the V segment lost 4 bases, leaving 7 bases of the junction unmatched. The CDR3 nucleotides are TGTGCCAGCAGTGCCGGACTAGCGGGACCCAACTACGAGCAGTACTTC. Protein: CASSAGLAGPNYEQYF.

The chain combines TRBV7-2 with TRBJ1-2; 8 nucleotides align to TRBD1. The CDR3 sequence is 15 residues long. V lost 5 bases and J lost 8; bases outside the gene matches: 13. Looked up from germline, CDR1 is SGHTA and CDR2 is FQGNSA. CDR3 amino acids: CASSGPTGAARGYTF. CDR3 coding DNA: TGTGCCAGCAGCGGGCCGACAGGGGCGGCCCGAGGCTACACCTTC.

V is TRBV5-5 and J is TRBJ2-7; D is ambiguous. Germline V CDR1 and CDR2: SGHKS, YYEKEE (reference sequence). The V end lost 6 bases, the J end lost 0 bases, and 13 bases lay between the germline ends. The CDR3 length is 14 residues. CDR3 sequence: CASTTRRVSYEQYF. In nucleotides, the CDR3 is TGTGCCAGCACGACGAGACGAGTCTCCTACGAGCAGTACTTC. Looking up the rest from reference TRBV5-5 and TRBJ2-7 gives the full variable domain: DAGVTQSPTHLIKTRGQQVTLRCSPISGHKSVSWYQQVLGQGPQFIFQYYEKEERGRGNFPDRFSARQFPNYSSELNVNALLLGDSALYLCASTTRRVSYEQYFGPGTRLTVT.

The CDR3 coding sequence is TGTGCCAGCTCCCGGGGCGGAGCGAACACCGGGGAGCTGTTTTTT. Amino acids: CASSRGGANTGELFF. This chain connects TRBV18 to TRBJ2-2; D tentatively fits TRBD1 or TRBD2 (5 bases each). V lost 6 bases to trimming and J lost 0 bases, with 11 bases between them. This CDR3 is built from 15 residues. Germline assignment: CDR1 KGHSH and CDR2 LQKENI.

The CDR3 DNA reads TGTGCCAGCAGCTTAGCGGGAAGGCTAGCCTACAATGAGCAGTTCTTC. This translates into CASSLAGRLAYNEQFF. The rearrangement uses TRBV7-2 and TRBJ2-1; D not certain. Trimming took off 0 bases at V and 2 bases at J, with 11 bases between the two ends. This CDR3 comprises 16 residues. The germline CDR1 and CDR2 sequences are SGHTA and FQGNSA.

This chain uses TRBV9 with TRBJ2-3; 9 bases agree with TRBD1. From germline, CDR1 is SGDLS and CDR2 YYNGEE. The CDR3 is made up of 15 amino acids. V dropped 3 bases and J dropped 2; count of bases not matched to a gene: 4. The CDR3 DNA sequence: TGTGCCAGCAGCGCCCGGACAGGGGACACAGATACGCAGTATTTT. The encoded protein is CASSARTGDTDTQYF.

The count of this clone is one. The chain joins TRBV7-9 to TRBJ1-2; 7 nucleotides match TRBD1. The J segment lost 4 bases and the V segment lost 2 bases, leaving 13 bases of the junction unmatched. Germline-derived CDR1 and CDR2 are SEHNR and FQNEAQ (reference sequence). The CDR3 loop spans 17 amino acids. The CDR3 sequence: CASSLRRAIGTAYGYTF. Written as DNA, the CDR3 is TGTGCCAGCAGCTTACGGCGAGCAATAGGGACAGCCTATGGCTACACCTTC.

V gene TRBV7-2 combines with J gene TRBJ1-1; D is ambiguous. V was trimmed by 1 base and J by 8 bases, leaving 8 bases between them. The CDR3 sequence is 12 residues long. The germline V gene encodes CDR1 SGHTA and CDR2 FQGNSA. The CDR3 DNA is TGTGCCAGCAGCTTAGTAGGACCCGAAGCTTTCTTT. This gives the protein CASSLVGPEAFF.

V is TRBV28 and J is TRBJ2-3; TRBD2 is a possible D gene (5 bases). The CDR3 spans 18 residues. Germline values: CDR1 MDHEN, CDR2 SYDVKM. Trimming left V 6 bases short and J 0 bases short, with 22 bases between. The CDR3 protein is CASSTILSERRSTDTQYF. CDR3 sequence (DNA): TGTGCCAGCAGCACTATCCTTTCTGAGCGGAGGAGCACAGATACGCAGTATTTT.

The chain employs TRBV5-1 and TRBJ2-7; D might be TRBD1 (5 bases). CDR3 length: 14 amino acids. Germline V CDR1 and CDR2: SGHRS, YFSETQ. V lost 4 bases, J lost 1 base, and 12 bases lay in between. CDR3 in amino acids: CASSMNRQSYEQYF. In DNA form, the CDR3 reads TGCGCCAGCAGCATGAACCGACAGTCCTACGAGCAGTACTTC.

V and J are TRBV7-8 and TRBJ2-3; 14 nucleotides match TRBD2. Losses at the gene ends were 4 bases for V and 6 bases for J; bases not matched to a gene: 9. This CDR3 has 17 amino acids. The germline V gene encodes CDR1 SGHVS and CDR2 FQNEAQ. The CDR3 nucleotides are TGTGCCAGCAGCTCCGGGACTAGCGGGAGACGGGATGATACGCAGTATTTT. Amino acid sequence: CASSSGTSGRRDDTQYF.

V and J are TRBV11-3 and TRBJ2-3; 7 positions agree with TRBD2. Germline CDR1 and CDR2: SGHNT and YENEEA. J was trimmed by 4 bases and V by 4 bases; bases with no gene match: 5. This CDR3 comprises 14 residues. CDR3 in amino acids: CASSSGGLPDTQYF. DNA for the CDR3: TGTGCCAGCAGCTCCGGGGGGTTGCCAGATACGCAGTATTTT.

The chain has TRBV5-8 and TRBJ1-4; D is undetermined. V lost 4 bases and J 0 bases, leaving 10 bases between the germline ends. This CDR3 is 15 amino acids long. CDR1 is SGHTS, CDR2 YDEGEE, per germline. The CDR3 sequence: CASSPGVSTNEKLFF. The CDR3 DNA is TGTGCCAGCAGCCCTGGGGTTTCAACTAATGAAAAACTGTTTTTT.

The gene calls are TRBV7-3 and TRBJ2-1; TRBD2 matches 11 bases. The length of the CDR3 is 15 residues. V shed 3 bases and J 5 bases; nucleotides not matched to a gene: 3. Germline CDR1 reads SGHTA; CDR2 reads FQGTGA. This CDR3 reads CASSFSGLADNEQFF. CDR3 in DNA: TGTGCCAGCAGCTTTTCGGGACTAGCGGACAATGAGCAGTTCTTC.

This chain joins TRBV15 and TRBJ2-3; 9 nucleotides agree with TRBD1. The CDR3 loop spans 16 amino acids. The germline CDR1 and CDR2 sequences are LNHNV and YYDKDF (reference sequence). Unmatched junction bases numbered 10, after V lost 5 bases and J lost 4 bases. For the CDR3, the DNA is TGTGCCACCAGCGGCTGGGACAGGGAGTTTGCAGATACGCAGTATTTT. Protein: CATSGWDREFADTQYF.

The chain employs TRBV6-5 and TRBJ2-7, with 9 bases that match TRBD2. The CDR3 is 15 residues long. Trimming took 2 bases from V and 3 from J; bases not matched to a gene: 5. Germline V gene data show CDR1 as MNHEY and CDR2 as SVGAGI. CDR3 region: CASSYRSGRHYEQYF. The CDR3 region has the DNA TGTGCCAGCAGTTACCGTAGCGGGAGACACTACGAGCAGTACTTC.

The rearrangement joins TRBV7-2 to TRBJ1-4, with a possible D match to TRBD1 (6 bases). The V and J ends lost 5 bases and 4 bases respectively, with 14 bases between them. This CDR3 region has 15 residues. The germline CDR1 and CDR2 sequences are SGHTA and FQGNSA. Here the CDR3 reads CASSTAGTNNEKLFF. In nucleotides, the CDR3 is TGTGCCAGCAGCACCGCCGGGACAAATAATGAAAAACTGTTTTTT.